What follows are 29 T cell receptor beta chains derived from one specimen sequenced in a study of OX40 agonist ivuxolimab in advanced cancers. Generated by immunoSEQ multiplex PCR, the TCRdb table keeps only in-frame clones and is missing some. The sample has 55,000 to 70,000 clones, roughly 84% seen once. Sequencing was performed on CD4+ or CD8+ T cells sorted from blood, taken in a trial of the OX40 agonist ivuxolimab. Every receptor here comes from an adult with an advanced solid tumor such as melanoma, head and neck, liver or kidney cancer.

V and J are TRBV29-1 and TRBJ1-2; D remains ambiguous. V was trimmed by 8 bases and J by 2 bases, leaving 18 bases between them. The CDR3 runs to 14 residues. Germline V lookup: CDR1 SQVTM, CDR2 ANQGSEA. CDR3 sequence reads: CSIILPGRNYGYTF. The CDR3 region has the DNA TGCAGCATCATTCTCCCGGGCCGAAACTATGGCTACACCTTC.

The chain has TRBV6-1 and TRBJ2-5, with D perhaps assigned TRBD1 or TRBD2 (6 bases each). Germline V gene lookup returns CDR1 MNHNS and CDR2 SASEGT. Trimming removed 4 bases from V and 5 bases from J, with 17 bases in between. CDR3 size: 15 residues. The CDR3 spells CASSGGHRSGETQYF. In DNA form, the CDR3 reads TGTGCCAGCAGTGGGGGACACCGGAGCGGGGAGACCCAGTACTTC.

J is TRBJ1-1 and V is TRBV27; D is ambiguous. This CDR3 region has 13 residues. Germline V gene data show CDR1 as MNHEY and CDR2 as SMNVEV (reference sequence). The V end was cut by 4 bases, the J end by 5 bases, with 11 bases between. This CDR3 reads CASSSLVQTEAFF. The CDR3 DNA is TGTGCCAGCAGTTCTCTTGTCCAGACTGAAGCTTTCTTT.

This chain links TRBV4-1 with TRBJ1-1; TRBD1 agrees at 9 bases. The germline CDR1 and CDR2 sequences are MGHRA and YSYEKL. V shed 4 bases, J shed 6 bases, and the junction held 9 bases outside the gene matches. This CDR3 is 15 amino acids long. The CDR3 DNA is TGCGCCAGCAGCCTCGGACAGGGGCCGGGGGCTGAAGCTTTCTTT. It translates to CASSLGQGPGAEAFF.

The rearrangement joins TRBV4-1 to TRBJ2-7; 9 bases map to TRBD1. This CDR3 region has 15 residues. J gave up 4 bases and V 5 bases, and 9 bases lay outside the gene matches. CDR1 MGHRA and CDR2 YSYEKL come from the germline V gene. The CDR3 bases are TGCGCCAGCAGCTCCCGGGACAGGGAGACTTACGAGCAGTACTTC. Translating it yields CASSSRDRETYEQYF.

The CDR3 nucleotides are TGTGCTAGTGGTTCCGGACTAGCGGGAGGGAGCTCCTACAATGAGCAGTTCTTC. Translation gives CASGSGLAGGSSYNEQFF. This chain connects TRBV12-5 to TRBJ2-1, with 15 nucleotides matching TRBD2. CDR3 length: 18 amino acids. Trimming cost V 4 bases and J 0 bases; bases outside gene matches: 4. Germline V gene sequence: CDR1 LGHNT, CDR2 FRNRAP.

V is TRBV28 and J is TRBJ1-6, with D unresolved. V lost 9 bases to trimming and J lost 0 bases, with 18 bases between them. The CDR3 consists of 17 residues. The germline gives CDR1 MDHEN, CDR2 SYDVKM. The CDR3 loop is CASTDDPKSSYNSPLHF. The DNA of the CDR3 is TGTGCCAGTACCGACGACCCGAAAAGCTCCTATAATTCACCCCTCCACTTT.

The chain recombines TRBV7-9 with TRBJ2-1; D is possibly TRBD2 (5 bases). The CDR3 contains 14 residues. Germline values: CDR1 SEHNR, CDR2 FQNEAQ (reference sequence). The V and J ends lost 3 bases and 2 bases respectively, with 8 bases between them. The CDR3 DNA follows: TGTGCCAGCAGCTTGAGGGTTGCCTACAATGAGCAGTTCTTC. Encoded protein: CASSLRVAYNEQFF.

V gene TRBV10-3 combines with J gene TRBJ2-1; 8 positions match TRBD2. The germline V gene has CDR1 ENHRY and CDR2 SYGVKD. The V segment lost 2 bases and the J segment 8 bases; nucleotides outside the gene matches: 11. The CDR3 sequence is 16 residues long. The DNA of the CDR3 is TGTGCCATCAGTGAGACTAGTCGGGGGGGCTTAGATGAGCAGTTCTTC. Translating it yields CAISETSRGGLDEQFF.

The chain joins TRBV6-6 to TRBJ2-2, with D perhaps TRBD2 (6 bases). V shed 8 bases and J shed 1 base, with 14 bases lying between them. This CDR3 region has 15 residues. Germline CDR1 and CDR2: MNHNY and SVGAGI (reference sequence). CDR3 loop: CASLQHGGNTGELFF. The CDR3 coding sequence is TGTGCCAGCCTTCAGCACGGGGGGAACACCGGGGAGCTGTTTTTT.

The gene calls are TRBV5-4 and TRBJ1-1; D perhaps matches TRBD1 (5 bases). The CDR3 runs 14 residues. Trimming cost V 3 bases and J 1 base, with 10 bases left between them. The germline CDR1 and CDR2 sequences are SGHNT and YYREEE (reference sequence). CDR3 region: CASSYDSENTEAFF. The CDR3 DNA follows: TGTGCCAGCAGCTATGACAGTGAGAACACTGAAGCTTTCTTT.

The chain combines TRBV7-8 with TRBJ2-2, with unresolved D. CDR3 length equals 15 residues. Trimming shortened V by 1 base and J by 0 bases, and 6 bases separated the two germline ends. From germline, CDR1 is SGHVS and CDR2 FQNEAQ. In DNA form, the CDR3 reads TGTGCCAGCAGCTTAGTTTCTGCGAACACCGGGGAGCTGTTTTTT. This translates into CASSLVSANTGELFF.

The chain links TRBV2 to TRBJ2-3; possibly TRBD1 or TRBD2 for D (6 bases each). Germline lookup yields CDR1 SNHLY and CDR2 FYNNEI. Trimming cost V 3 bases and J 0 bases, with 10 bases left between them. CDR3 length equals 15 residues. CDR3 loop: CASSDPGASTDTQYF. The CDR3 nucleotides are TGTGCCAGCAGTGATCCGGGGGCAAGCACAGATACGCAGTATTTT. Full variable domain (missing parts from reference TRBV2 and TRBJ2-3): EPEVTQTPSHQVTQMGQEVILRCVPISNHLYFYWYRQILGQKVEFLVSFYNNEISEKSEIFDDQFSVERPDGSNFTLKIRSTKLEDSAMYFCASSDPGASTDTQYFGPGTRLTVL.

The CDR3 sequence: CASSPTFSGEEQYF. The CDR3 DNA is TGTGCCAGCAGCCCGACCTTTTCAGGGGAGGAGCAGTACTTC. The gene calls are TRBV7-9 and TRBJ2-7; D perhaps matches TRBD1 (6 bases). Trimming pared 5 bases from V and 7 bases from J, leaving 18 bases between. The CDR3 loop spans 14 amino acids. CDR1 is SEHNR and CDR2 is FQNEAQ in the germline V gene (reference sequence). The variable domain in full, with the rest retrieved from reference TRBV7-9 and TRBJ2-7, is DTGVSQNPRHKITKRGQNVTFRCDPISEHNRLYWYRQTLGQGPEFLTYFQNEAQLEKSRLLSDRFSAERPKGSFSTLEIQRTEQGDSAMYLCASSPTFSGEEQYFGPGTRLTVT.

The chain recombines TRBV29-1 with TRBJ2-1, with unresolved D. Germline CDR1 SQVTM, CDR2 ANQGSEA. The V and J ends lost 1 base and 8 bases respectively, with 9 bases between them. This CDR3 has 12 residues. The CDR3 loop is CSVEGSVDEQFF. CDR3 nucleotide sequence: TGCAGCGTTGAAGGGTCAGTCGATGAGCAGTTCTTC.

V usage is TRBV28 and J usage is TRBJ1-4; TRBD1 aligns across 7 bases. Germline V gene data show CDR1 as MDHEN and CDR2 as SYDVKM. With V trimmed by 5 bases and J by 6 bases, 9 bases remained unmatched. The CDR3 is 15 amino acids. CDR3 region: CASSPSAGGDEKLFF. The DNA of the CDR3 is TGTGCCAGCAGTCCTTCGGCAGGGGGGGATGAAAAACTGTTTTTT.

J is TRBJ1-6 and V is TRBV9; D might be TRBD1 (5 bases). CDR1 is SGDLS, CDR2 YYNGEE, per germline. The CDR3 loop spans 18 amino acids. The V and J ends lost 9 bases and 0 bases respectively, with 22 bases between them. The CDR3 is CATIKSGVLSSYNSPLHF. CDR3 sequence (DNA): TGTGCCACCATTAAATCGGGGGTATTGAGCTCCTATAATTCACCCCTCCACTTT.

This rearrangement joins TRBV9 to TRBJ2-1; D is perhaps TRBD2 (6 bases). Germline loops: CDR1 SGDLS, CDR2 YYNGEE. The CDR3 loop spans 15 amino acids. V was shortened by 2 bases and J by 8 bases, with 17 bases between the two germline ends. CDR3 sequence reads: CASSVALTTGDEQFF. CDR3 coding DNA: TGTGCCAGCAGCGTCGCACTGACCACGGGGGATGAGCAGTTCTTC.

V gene TRBV6-5 combines with J gene TRBJ2-2; 9 bases map to TRBD1. CDR3 length equals 14 residues. Germline lookup yields CDR1 MNHEY and CDR2 SVGAGI. V shed 6 bases and J 7 bases; nucleotides not matched to a gene: 6. CDR3 loop: CASSRTGASGELFF. The CDR3 nucleotides are TGTGCCAGCAGCCGGACAGGGGCTAGCGGGGAGCTGTTTTTT.

This chain links TRBV6-1 with TRBJ2-7, with a tentative D call TRBD2 (6 bases). CDR1 is MNHNS and CDR2 is SASEGT in the germline V gene. The CDR3 spans 13 residues. V lost 7 bases, J lost 4 bases, and 14 bases lay in between. The CDR3 DNA follows: TGTGCCAGCACAAGGGGAGGCGGATACGAGCAGTACTTC. Amino acids: CASTRGGGYEQYF.

J is TRBJ2-6 and V is TRBV28; 8 bases are shared with TRBD1. V dropped 7 bases and J dropped 2; count of bases not matched to a gene: 10. From germline, CDR1 is MDHEN and CDR2 SYDVKM. The CDR3 totals 17 residues. The CDR3, as DNA: TGTGCCAGCACCCGGACAGGGCTTGGGACTGGGGCCAACGTCCTGACTTTC. Translation: CASTRTGLGTGANVLTF.

This clone was seen just once. The V gene is TRBV28, the J gene TRBJ2-7; D call uncertain. Germline lookup yields CDR1 MDHEN and CDR2 SYDVKM. The germline V and J ends were trimmed by 7 bases and 3 bases, with 7 bases remaining between them. The CDR3 is 11 amino acids. The CDR3, as DNA: TGTGCCAGCACGTCGTACTACGAGCAGTACTTC. Residues: CASTSYYEQYF.

This clone was counted only a few times. This sequence joins TRBV15 and TRBJ1-5; D is undetermined. The CDR3 consists of 15 residues. CDR1 LNHNV and CDR2 YYDKDF come from the germline V gene (reference sequence). V was shortened by 1 base and J by 3 bases, with 10 bases between the two germline ends. The CDR3 DNA is TGTGCCACCAGCAGAGCTAGTGGTAACAATCAGCCCCAGCATTTT. Protein: CATSRASGNNQPQHF.

The chain recombines TRBV29-1 with TRBJ1-4, with D possibly being TRBD1 (5 bases). V was cut by 4 bases and J by 7 bases, with 13 bases left in between. This CDR3 has 13 amino acids. The germline V gene has CDR1 SQVTM and CDR2 ANQGSEA. The CDR3 spells CSVGGDSSEKLFF. The CDR3 coding sequence is TGCAGCGTTGGGGGCGACAGCAGTGAAAAACTGTTTTTT.

This clone showed up just a few times. The rearrangement joins TRBV7-8 to TRBJ2-1; tentatively, D is TRBD1 or TRBD2 (5 bases each). Looked up from germline, CDR1 is SGHVS and CDR2 is FQNEAQ. V was cut by 1 base and J by 10 bases, with 14 bases left in between. The CDR3 consists of 14 residues. CDR3 sequence reads: CASSLGWDPREQFF. DNA for the CDR3: TGTGCCAGCAGCTTAGGATGGGACCCCAGGGAGCAGTTCTTC.

V usage is TRBV4-2 and J usage is TRBJ1-1; D is possibly TRBD1 (6 bases). Germline V gene data show CDR1 as LGHNA and CDR2 as YNFKEQ. V shed 4 bases and J shed 0 bases, with 15 bases lying between them. There are 16 residues in the CDR3. This chain's CDR3 is CASSLGGGAMNTEAFF. CDR3 nucleotide sequence: TGTGCCAGCAGCCTGGGAGGGGGGGCGATGAACACTGAAGCTTTCTTT.

The chain employs TRBV27 and TRBJ2-1, with 9 bases lining up with TRBD1. V shed 8 bases and J 7 bases; nucleotides not matched to a gene: 6. This CDR3 is 13 amino acids long. Per the germline V gene, CDR1 is MNHEY and CDR2 is SMNVEV (reference sequence). The CDR3 DNA is TGTGCCAGCTGGGACAGGGTTCGAAATGAGCAGTTCTTC. This codes for CASWDRVRNEQFF.

The V call is TRBV7-9, the J call TRBJ1-5; D uncertain. The CDR3 covers 15 residues. The germline V gene has CDR1 SEHNR and CDR2 FQNEAQ (reference sequence). V lost 1 base and J 0 bases, leaving 7 bases between the germline ends. The CDR3: CASSLGDDSNQPQHF. CDR3 DNA: TGTGCCAGCAGCTTAGGGGATGATAGCAATCAGCCCCAGCATTTT.

This clone showed up just a few times. This chain links TRBV14 with TRBJ2-2, with no clear D. The germline V gene has CDR1 SGHDN and CDR2 FVKESK. This CDR3 is built from 14 residues. Trimming took 4 bases from V and 4 from J, leaving 10 bases between them. The CDR3 protein is CASSPAPGTGELFF. The DNA for the CDR3 is TGTGCCAGCAGCCCGGCCCCGGGCACCGGGGAGCTGTTTTTT.